This T cell receptor beta chain was sequenced during a study of T cell responses to AZD1222 COVID-19 vaccine. The assay was immunoSEQ multiplex PCR, and TCRdb's table has in-frame clones only and misses some. The data hold about 270,000 clones, with roughly 93% observed a single time. The starting material was peripheral blood, obtained 28 days after the second AZD1222 dose. The TCR was taken from an adult who received the AZD1222 COVID-19 vaccine.

The CDR3 here is CASTGLGGGKLFF. In nucleotides, the CDR3 is TGTGCCAGCACGGGGCTCGGGGGTGGAAAACTGTTTTTT. The V gene is TRBV2, the J gene TRBJ1-4; TRBD1 is a possible D gene (5 bases). The CDR3 extends over 13 amino acids. Trimming cost V 7 bases and J 10 bases, with 16 bases left between them. From germline, CDR1 is SNHLY and CDR2 FYNNEI.